This TCR beta chain is drawn from a study of vaccination and CD4 T cells after COVID-19. For the study at large: Control cultures used a CEFX viral epitope pool, an HIV-1 Nef peptide pool, or no peptide.

The Oncomine TCR Beta short-read assay generated sequence data from the DNA of cultured CD4+ T cells. TCRdb reprocessed the PCR reads with MiXCR, giving one entry per CDR3 protein. The table shows about 12,000 distinct CDR3 sequences, with approximately 50% occurring only once. The treatment was: roughly ten-day PBMC culture with coronavirus spike peptide pools or control peptides (ViraFEST assay). General study results and limits: Only post-vaccination samples contained a median approximately 90% of the reactive clones in convalescent patients.

The CDR3 consists of 15 residues. CDR1 LNHDA and CDR2 SQIVND come from the germline V gene (reference sequence). The V gene end was trimmed by 6 bases and the J gene end by 3 bases; junction bases not matched to a gene: 11. As for this clonotype: Its antigen is as yet unknown.

This chain links TRBV19 with TRBJ2-7, with 7 positions matching TRBD1. This TCR was recovered from a human donor with COVID-19. Sequencing used cultured CD4+ T cells from blood, obtained after SARS-CoV-2 vaccination. In DNA, the CDR3 is TGTGCCAGTAGCGCGACAGGGCTTGGGGGCTACGAGCAGTACTTC. Translated, it gives CASSATGLGGYEQYF.